This T cell receptor (beta chain) was observed in a study of cytomegalovirus exposure and HLA in healthy donors (dated by TCRdb to between 2016 and 2019). Concerning the study at large: In an earlier analysis of some 550 of the donors, 276 Gb of sequence data and roughly 100 million unique TCR beta sequences from some 170 million T cells were reported. An early release covering 500 to 750 HLA-typed donors comprised roughly 300 gigabases of sequencing data and approximately 80 million unique TCR sequences. Among the roughly 400 genotyped donors, around 81% belonged to the genetic ancestry cluster associated with self-reported Caucasian donors. The study aimed to test whether cataloging public T cell receptors could reveal signatures of past pathogen exposure. Using immunosequencing, the study profiled T cell repertoires from 500 to 800 subjects and related those repertoires to cytomegalovirus serostatus. A separate validation cohort of roughly 120 different subjects was used in addition to the 666-subject first cohort. The study combined high-throughput TCR immunosequencing, statistical association of individual TCRs with disease status, and machine learning to predict cytomegalovirus infection status. A later analysis re-analyzed previously published TCR beta repertoires from several hundred donors and added high-resolution HLA genotyping to study TCR occurrence patterns. In the later analysis, no new phenotypic data were used to find candidate immune exposures; instead, reliance was placed on TCR beta sequences and their occurrence across donors. In an earlier analysis of around 540 of the donors, high-throughput TCR beta sequencing was used to judge whether each TCR beta V gene segment behaved as functional or pseudogenic. Donor age, sex, ethnicity and CMV serostatus were collected together with the repertoire data. A later genetic analysis took genome-wide SNP genotypes for about three fifths of the roughly 700 donors and used that subset as a discovery cohort. Every repertoire in the discovery cohort had been generated on one and the same sequencing platform. HLA typing included class I and class II loci at four-digit resolution. Typing coverage varied by locus: 629-630 donors for A, B, C, DRB1 and DQB1; 522 for DQA1; approximately 570 for DPA1; under 490 for DPB1. Because of strong linkage in the cohort, roughly 5 DR-DQ haplotypes were treated as single units for association and clustering. Among some 400 genotyped donors of the cohort, an average of approximately 220,000 unique TCR beta nucleotide sequences was sequenced per donor, of which about 19% were non-productive.

The cohort was made up of hundreds of healthy bone marrow donors. All cohort members were sampled while nominally healthy, although unrecorded immune exposures were likely present. The donor tested CMV seronegative and was one of the 352 seronegative cohort members. A peripheral blood sample was provided by each donor, and peripheral blood mononuclear cells were used for TCR beta sequencing. The Qiagen DNeasy Blood Extraction Kit was used to extract genomic DNA from the blood cell samples. V ends up 8 bases short and J 6 bases short, with an unmatched junction base count of 10. Counted from cysteine to phenylalanine, this CDR3 has 13 amino acids. The read is trimmed to its CDR3 DNA, 39 bases read in frame from base 1. CDR1 and CDR2 are read off the germline V gene as MNHEY and SVGAGI. Libraries were prepared through the immunoSEQ multiplex PCR assay. The multiplex PCR relied on a mix of 60 forward primers for TCR Vbeta segments and 13 reverse primers for TCR Jbeta segments. The CDR3 region of rearranged TCR beta genes was amplified from genomic DNA by a multiplex PCR assay. The amplified TCR beta libraries were sequenced on the Illumina HiSeq System as 87-base-pair reads. Per the original workflow: Across the roughly 600 repertoires, a later analysis counted 80 million or so unique TCR beta chains, approximately 12 million of which were shared by at least two donors. To remove PCR and sequencing errors, raw reads were error-corrected and collapsed into unique sequences using a nearest-neighbor algorithm that merged closely related sequences. Alignment of CDR3 sequences to IMGT reference sequences was used to assign V, D and J gene segments. For a sequence to be retained, a match of at least six nucleotides was required to both a V gene segment and a J gene segment. A rearrangement was called productive if the CDR3 had no stop codons and remained in frame with V and J, and every other rearrangement was called non-productive. Following IMGT convention, CDR3 was defined as the stretch from the second conserved V-encoded cysteine to the conserved J-encoded phenylalanine. In an earlier analysis of 587 of the donors, sequences lacking an unambiguous match to a single V gene segment were excluded. In an earlier analysis of 587 of the donors, V segments were called functional above 56.7% productive rearrangements and were called segregating when the between-donor standard deviation exceeded 5%. A statistical classification framework was developed to diagnose cytomegalovirus status using the catalog of TCR beta chain sequences. V and J gene assignment, in a later analysis, came from comparing TCR nucleotide sequences with IMGT/GENE-DB human TR gene sequences. In a later analysis, CDR3 sequences and most-parsimonious VDJ recombination scenarios were assigned using the TCRdist pipeline. In a later analysis, each TCR beta chain was defined by its CDR3 amino acid sequence together with its V-gene family, and reads lacking a unique V-gene family were excluded. In a later analysis, 450 to 600 highly shared, low-generation-probability nucleotide sequences were removed to address suspected cross-contamination and a sequencing artifact. For each public chain, a later analysis derived a clonal expansion index from normalized ranks of inferred template counts within each repertoire. Generation probabilities in a later analysis came from a VDJ recombination model fitted to out-of-frame rearrangements, and those results were checked against IGoR. A later analysis scored TCR-TCR, TCR-HLA and TCR-CMV co-occurrence with hypergeometric tests, applying a repertoire-size bias correction to TCR pairs. In a later analysis, false discovery rates were estimated by permuting HLA or CMV assignments 20 times. In a later analysis, co-occurring TCRs were grouped with DBSCAN, and TCRdist sequence similarity was added when clustering was performed within HLA-allele-positive subsets. Repertoires with fewer than 30,000 or more than 120,000 public chains, plus five repertoires with anomalous nucleotide sharing, were excluded from co-occurrence clustering. TCRdb stores this immuneACCESS table with in-frame sequences only. Part of the clones is absent; in the studies checked, under half of the shortfall reflects unresolved V genes, and no reason is known for the rest. Clone size and the V and J calls come from that table; the DNA yielded D and trimming. The sample has 150,000 to 200,000 clones on record, less than 80% of them singletons. The ten largest clones capture roughly 2.9% of the sample.

What the work shows at the level of the full study, not this receptor alone: In a later genetic analysis, fewer N-insertions in productive TCRs were reported among donors in an Asian-associated ancestry cluster than the roughly 700-donor mean. When HLA alleles, especially DR and DQ, strongly co-occurred, attributing TCR associations to individual alleles was difficult. According to a later analysis, parvovirus B19, influenza, CMV and Epstein-Barr virus appeared linked to several top co-occurrence clusters. A further reported finding was that TCR beta sequences accurately predicted the HLA-A and HLA-B alleles for most subjects in the first cohort. According to the authors, the approach could potentially be generalized to other disease states and immunological phenotypes. Over 15 rarely observed V segments, including chromosome 9 orphons, were excluded from the earlier analysis of just under 600 of the donors because counts were too low. Correlated functional status among segregating V segments might reflect linkage disequilibrium, but an unknown experimental factor could not be ruled out. Broadly in line with IMGT annotations, most TCR beta V segments showed up in productive rearrangements about 87% or about 30% of the time in an earlier analysis of around 600 of the donors. Presence/absence analyses assumed roughly uniform sequencing depth across donors, an assumption that may not hold. The only immune exposure information available for the cohort was CMV serostatus. The 87-base-pair reads could not distinguish some IMGT-functional V segments, including TRBV6-2 and TRBV6-3, so those segments were excluded. At a false discovery rate of 0.05, a later analysis linked 16,951 TCR beta sequences to specific HLA alleles. In this cohort, only TCR beta chains were sequenced, and detectable features were limited by the absence of alpha or paired-chain data. While some public TCRs were present in many individuals, most TCR sequences turned up only very rarely across donors. In both the original and validation cohorts, the classifier was reported to diagnose cytomegalovirus status with high specificity and sensitivity. In a later analysis, HLA-associated TCR beta chains showed more clonal expansion and lower generation probabilities than non-associated chains that were equally common. In a later analysis, TCR association rates were found to vary across HLA loci, with the most associated TCRs seen for DRB1 alleles and the fewest for HLA-C alleles. A cluster of highly shared sequence variants was judged likely to represent a technical artifact of the sequencing pipeline. A later analysis found that most CMV-associated TCR beta chains appeared HLA-restricted, with HLA associations seemingly driven largely by CMV exposure. Because HLA typing was unavailable for some donors at each locus, only the typed subset was used in association tests. In the study, some 180 TCR beta chains were listed as associated with cytomegalovirus. In vitro tests confirmed that three of the cytomegalovirus-associated TCR beta chains recognize cytomegalovirus antigens. V-gene and J-gene trimming of TCR beta chains was associated with a missense DCLRE1C variant in a later genetic analysis, and the association was replicated in an independent cohort.

Regarding this clone: There is no known antigen for this receptor. It has no much larger one-base neighbor in the sample; base qualities were not kept.

The material sequenced was PBMCs. The chain uses TRBV6-5 and TRBJ2-7; a stretch of 7 junction bases matches TRBD1. The sequence was obtained from a man between 35 and 55 years old in good health and CMV-seronegative. In nucleotides, the sequence is TGTGCCAGCCTTGACAGGGCGACGTTCGAGCAGTACTTC. Its product reads: CASLDRATFEQYF.